The present T cell receptor (beta chain) was sequenced within a study of control samples from healthy donors and cancer patients. The CDR3 totals 14 residues. Germline V gene data show CDR1 as SGDLS and CDR2 as YYNGEE. With V trimmed by 4 bases and J by 5 bases, 8 bases remained unmatched. Profiling relied on immunoSEQ multiplex PCR, and the TCRdb table lists in-frame clones only, not all of them. The table lists approximately 86,000 clones, around 85% of them singletons. The receptor was isolated from a woman in her thirties or forties in good health. The specimen was blood. The J gene is TRBJ2-7, the V gene TRBV9; TRBD1 matches 8 bases. In DNA, the CDR3 is TGTGCCAGCAGCCCTAAGAGGACAGGGAACGAGCAGTACTTC. Translated: CASSPKRTGNEQYF.